These 25 T cell receptor beta chains originate from one sample sequenced in a study of shared clonotypes between healthy human individuals. TCRdb's copy holds only in-frame clones and misses some; the assay was immunoSEQ multiplex PCR. The table shows 900,000 to 1,200,000 clones, with approximately 80% occurring only once. Sequencing was done on a sample of memory CD4+ T cells from PBMCs. Subset reported: CD45RA-negative fraction. The receptor source for this set is a man between 18 and 35 years old in good health. Some clones in this sample may be carry-over from other donors' samples.

About this clone: One junction end does not reproduce the germline sequence, and a read error may be involved. The genes are TRBV28 and TRBJ1-2, with 9 bases fitting TRBD1. Germline CDR1 reads MDHEN; CDR2 reads SYDVKM. This CDR3 comprises 12 residues. This chain's CDR3 is CASSLDTGGVAF. The CDR3, as DNA: TGTGCCAGCAGCCTAGACACAGGGGGCGTCGCCTTC.

This clone was seen only once. The chain has TRBV5-4 and TRBJ2-1; 8 nucleotides match TRBD2. CDR3 size: 13 residues. Germline values: CDR1 SGHNT, CDR2 YYREEE (reference sequence). V trimming: 5 bases; J trimming: 8 bases; junction bases outside the gene matches: 6. This CDR3 is CASSVGGGDEQFF. In DNA form, the CDR3 reads TGTGCCAGCAGTGTCGGGGGGGGCGATGAGCAGTTCTTC. The full variable domain, in which reference TRBV5-4 and TRBJ2-1 provide the parts outside the CDR3, is ETGVTQSPTHLIKTRGQQVTLRCSSQSGHNTVSWYQQALGQGPQFIFQYYREEENGRGNFPPRFSGLQFPNYSSELNVNALELDDSALYLCASSVGGGDEQFFGPGTRLTVL.

Details on this clone: Other DNA sequences within the sample encode an identical CDR3. The chain uses TRBV28 and TRBJ1-3; 7 bases agree with TRBD1. The CDR3 contains 14 residues. The germline gives CDR1 MDHEN, CDR2 SYDVKM. With V trimmed by 2 bases and J by 2 bases, 0 bases remained unmatched. CDR3 nucleotide sequence: TGTGCCAGCAGTTTAACAGGGGCTGGAAACACCATATATTTT. Translating gives CASSLTGAGNTIYF.

The rearrangement links TRBV4-2 to TRBJ2-1, with 8 bases identical to TRBD2. Germline-derived CDR1 and CDR2 are LGHNA and YNFKEQ. The J segment lost 9 bases and the V segment lost 0 bases, leaving 10 bases of the junction unmatched. This CDR3 contains 16 residues. The CDR3 spells CASSQEARAGVPEQFF. As DNA, the CDR3 is TGTGCCAGCAGCCAAGAAGCCCGAGCGGGAGTCCCTGAGCAGTTCTTC.

The chain links TRBV29-1 to TRBJ2-3; D may be TRBD1 or TRBD2 (6 bases each). V gave up 6 bases and J gave up 5 bases, with 12 bases separating them. The CDR3 totals 12 residues. Germline CDR1 SQVTM, CDR2 ANQGSEA. DNA of the CDR3: TGCAGCGTGAGGGGGGCTATAGATACGCAGTATTTT. The encoded protein is CSVRGAIDTQYF.

This sequence joins TRBV2 and TRBJ1-2; D is undetermined. Per germline, CDR1 SNHLY and CDR2 FYNNEI. This CDR3 is 12 amino acids long. Trimming cost V 3 bases and J 3 bases, with 5 bases left between them. CDR3 DNA: TGTGCCAGCAGTGATCGGGACTATGGCTACACCTTC. Translating it yields CASSDRDYGYTF.

In its sample, this clone was seen a few times. The chain couples TRBV7-2 to TRBJ1-1, with D perhaps TRBD1 (5 bases). The CDR3 totals 15 residues. Germline V gene sequence: CDR1 SGHTA, CDR2 FQGNSA. The V end was cut by 1 base, the J end by 4 bases, with 13 bases between. CDR3 nucleotide sequence: TGTGCCAGCAGCTTAGTAGGCAGGGTGGCCACTGAAGCTTTCTTT. Translated, it gives CASSLVGRVATEAFF.

About this clone itself: A read error may be the cause here, since a much bigger clone is one base away. The rearrangement uses TRBV27 and TRBJ1-2, with a possible D match to TRBD1 (6 bases). V lost 5 bases, J lost 4 bases, and 20 bases lay in between. Germline V gives CDR1 MNHEY, CDR2 SMNVEV (reference sequence). The CDR3 has 16 residues. CDR3 protein: CASSRRIGTFVYGYTF. In nucleotides, the CDR3 is TGTGCCAGCAGTCGAAGAATTGGGACATTTGTCTATGGCTACACCTTC.

The V gene is TRBV5-1, the J gene TRBJ2-3; tentatively, D is TRBD1 or TRBD2 (5 bases each). The germline CDR1 and CDR2 sequences are SGHRS and YFSETQ. The CDR3 is 15 amino acids. Trimming shortened V by 0 bases and J by 2 bases, and 10 bases separated the two germline ends. The CDR3 protein is CASSLEGRFTDTQYF. The CDR3 bases are TGCGCCAGCAGCTTGGAGGGGAGATTCACAGATACGCAGTATTTT.

The rearrangement joins TRBV6-6 to TRBJ1-1, with no clear D. V was shortened by 6 bases and J by 0 bases, with 8 bases between the two germline ends. Germline CDR1 and CDR2: MNHNY and SVGAGI (reference sequence). This CDR3 is 13 amino acids long. CDR3 bases: TGTGCCAGCAGCCGAGGTATGAACACTGAAGCTTTCTTT. Its translation: CASSRGMNTEAFF.

Turning to this clone: Other DNA sequences within the sample encode an identical CDR3. This chain links TRBV28 with TRBJ2-7; no definite D call. V was clipped by 4 bases and J by 2 bases, with 12 bases between them. Germline V gives CDR1 MDHEN, CDR2 SYDVKM. This CDR3 region has 14 residues. CDR3 region: CASSSNRAAYEQYF. CDR3 DNA: TGTGCCAGCAGTTCGAACAGAGCCGCCTACGAGCAGTACTTC.

The chain has TRBV11-1 and TRBJ2-3; D gene unclear. CDR3 size: 12 residues. Trimming took off 4 bases at V and 2 bases at J, with 4 bases between the two ends. CDR1 SGHAT and CDR2 FQDESV come from the germline V gene (reference sequence). The DNA for the CDR3 is TGTGCCAGCAGCTCCTTCACAGATACGCAGTATTTT. Translating it yields CASSSFTDTQYF.

The CDR3 sequence is CASSGSSHSFF. DNA for the CDR3: TGTGCCAGCAGCGGGTCCTCTCATTCTTTCTTC. The chain couples TRBV21-1 to TRBJ2-7. TRBV21-1 is tagged as a pseudogene. The CDR3 runs to 11 residues.

DNA for the CDR3: TGTGCCAGCAGCGAGGGACAGGGGGCCCCCGGGGAGCTGTTTTTT. Translating gives CASSEGQGAPGELFF. The chain links TRBV25-1 to TRBJ2-2, with 12 bases lining up with TRBD1. J gave up 6 bases and V 6 bases, and 5 bases lay outside the gene matches. Germline-derived CDR1 and CDR2 are MGHDK and SYGVNS. The CDR3 has 15 amino acids.

The chain links TRBV5-1 to TRBJ1-5; no clear D. This CDR3 has 12 residues. Germline V gene lookup returns CDR1 SGHRS and CDR2 YFSETQ. Trimming left V 0 bases short and J 6 bases short, with 4 bases between. The CDR3 bases are TGCGCCAGCAGCTTGGCCGGTCAGCCCCAGCATTTT. Translated: CASSLAGQPQHF. Full variable domain (rest looked up from reference TRBV5-1 and TRBJ1-5): KAGVTQTPRYLIKTRGQQVTLSCSPISGHRSVSWYQQTPGQGLQFLFEYFSETQRNKGNFPGRFSGRQFSNSRSEMNVSTLELGDSALYLCASSLAGQPQHFGDGTRLSIL.

The chain is built from TRBV11-2 and TRBJ2-5; TRBD1 agrees at 8 bases. Germline V gene lookup returns CDR1 SGHAT and CDR2 FQNNGV. The CDR3 has 16 amino acids. J lost 9 bases, V lost 5 bases, and 17 bases had no gene match. CDR3 in amino acids: CASSPLSEGQGKAQYF. In nucleotides, the CDR3 is TGTGCCAGCAGCCCCCTTAGTGAAGGACAGGGTAAGGCCCAGTACTTC. The variable domain in full, with the rest retrieved from reference TRBV11-2 and TRBJ2-5, is EAGVAQSPRYKIIEKRQSVAFWCNPISGHATLYWYQQILGQGPKLLIQFQNNGVVDDSQLPKDRFSAERLKGVDSTLKIQPAKLEDSAVYLCASSPLSEGQGKAQYFGPGTRLLVL.

The J gene is TRBJ1-2, the V gene TRBV28; 11 bases agree with TRBD1. Germline assignment: CDR1 MDHEN and CDR2 SYDVKM. V lost 6 bases to trimming and J lost 13 bases; unmatched junction nucleotides: 10. The CDR3 extends over 13 amino acids. The DNA of the CDR3 is TGTGCCAGCAGCCGGACAGGGGGCTTGGTGGTCACCTTC. Encoded protein: CASSRTGGLVVTF.

The rearrangement joins TRBV7-2 to TRBJ2-7; D gene unclear. CDR1 is SGHTA, CDR2 FQGNSA, per germline. The CDR3 length is 12 residues. Trimming left V 5 bases short and J 6 bases short, with 11 bases between. The CDR3 reads CASSPQSREQYF. CDR3 nucleotide sequence: TGTGCCAGCAGCCCCCAATCCCGCGAGCAGTACTTC.

The chain couples TRBV25-1 to TRBJ1-2, with D uncertain. Trimming left V 1 base short and J 9 bases short, with 15 bases between. The germline V gene has CDR1 MGHDK and CDR2 SYGVNS. The CDR3 loop spans 14 amino acids. Here the CDR3 DNA reads TGTGCCAGCAGTGAATCTCCCCAGGATGGGCGCTACACCTTC. Translating gives CASSESPQDGRYTF.

V usage is TRBV5-1 and J usage is TRBJ2-3; 7 nucleotides match TRBD1. Germline CDR1 and CDR2: SGHRS and YFSETQ. With V trimmed by 0 bases and J by 5 bases, 0 bases remained unmatched. The CDR3 has 13 residues. CDR3: CASSLAGGDTQYF. The DNA of the CDR3 is TGCGCCAGCAGCTTGGCAGGGGGAGATACGCAGTATTTT. The whole variable domain, filled in from reference TRBV5-1 and TRBJ2-3, reads KAGVTQTPRYLIKTRGQQVTLSCSPISGHRSVSWYQQTPGQGLQFLFEYFSETQRNKGNFPGRFSGRQFSNSRSEMNVSTLELGDSALYLCASSLAGGDTQYFGPGTRLTVL.

In its sample, this clone was seen a few times. J is TRBJ2-7 and V is TRBV2, with 8 nucleotides matching TRBD2. CDR3 size: 14 residues. Losses at the gene ends were 7 bases for V and 0 bases for J; bases not matched to a gene: 5. Germline CDR1 SNHLY, CDR2 FYNNEI. DNA of the CDR3: TGTGCCAGCATGGTGAGCGGGAGCTCCTACGAGCAGTACTTC. It yields the protein CASMVSGSSYEQYF. The complete variable domain, with remaining parts taken from reference TRBV2 and TRBJ2-7, reads EPEVTQTPSHQVTQMGQEVILRCVPISNHLYFYWYRQILGQKVEFLVSFYNNEISEKSEIFDDQFSVERPDGSNFTLKIRSTKLEDSAMYFCASMVSGSSYEQYFGPGTRLTVT.

This chain connects TRBV6-6 to TRBJ1-4; the D gene is possibly TRBD1 (6 bases). Trimming took 6 bases from V and 3 from J, leaving 14 bases between them. Per germline, CDR1 MNHNY and CDR2 SVGAGI (reference sequence). The CDR3 is 15 amino acids. The CDR3 sequence is CASSAQGTANEKLFF. The CDR3 nucleotides read TGTGCCAGCAGCGCCCAGGGGACGGCTAATGAAAAACTGTTTTTT.

The chain joins TRBV5-1 to TRBJ2-2; D tentatively fits TRBD1 or TRBD2 (5 bases each). The V end lost 0 bases, the J end lost 5 bases, and 11 bases lay between the germline ends. The CDR3 sequence is 15 residues long. CDR1 and CDR2 (germline): SGHRS, YFSETQ. The CDR3 is CASSLVRGRTGELFF. In nucleotides, the CDR3 is TGCGCCAGCAGCTTGGTGAGGGGCCGGACCGGGGAGCTGTTTTTT.

The chain couples TRBV12-5 to TRBJ1-5; tentatively, D is TRBD1 (5 bases). Germline V lookup: CDR1 LGHNT, CDR2 FRNRAP. The CDR3 is 17 residues long. V was pared by 6 bases and J by 1 base, with 19 bases between. This chain's CDR3 is CASGLRGKVVSNQPQHF. The CDR3 DNA is TGTGCTAGTGGCTTACGGGGGAAGGTGGTCAGCAATCAGCCCCAGCATTTT.

This chain connects TRBV29-1 to TRBJ1-1; D remains unclear. Germline CDR1 and CDR2: SQVTM and ANQGSEA. V was trimmed by 3 bases and J by 4 bases, leaving 12 bases between them. The CDR3 consists of 13 residues. The CDR3 protein is CSVEMVAGTEAFF. The CDR3 nucleotides are TGCAGCGTTGAGATGGTCGCAGGCACTGAAGCTTTCTTT.